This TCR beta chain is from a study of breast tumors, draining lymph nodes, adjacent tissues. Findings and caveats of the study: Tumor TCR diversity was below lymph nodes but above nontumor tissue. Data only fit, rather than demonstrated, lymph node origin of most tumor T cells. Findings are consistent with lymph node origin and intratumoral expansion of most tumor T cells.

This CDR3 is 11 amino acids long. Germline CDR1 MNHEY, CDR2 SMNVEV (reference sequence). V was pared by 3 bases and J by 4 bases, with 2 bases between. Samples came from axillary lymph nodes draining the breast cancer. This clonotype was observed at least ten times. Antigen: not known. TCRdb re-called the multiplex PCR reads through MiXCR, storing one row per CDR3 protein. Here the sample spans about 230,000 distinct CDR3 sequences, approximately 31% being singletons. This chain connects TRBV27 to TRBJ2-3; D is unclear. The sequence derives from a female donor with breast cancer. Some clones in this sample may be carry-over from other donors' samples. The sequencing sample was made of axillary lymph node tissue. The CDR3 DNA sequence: TGTGCCAGCAGTTTCGCAGATACGCAGTATTTT. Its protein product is CASSFADTQYF.